This T cell receptor (beta chain) was captured by sequencing in a study of human T cells and chemical hapten exposure. Study-level results: Expanded TCR counts at PT1 were positively correlated with the patch test score. The number of TCRs over 1 in 1000 frequency stayed unchanged after DPC.

Germline lookup yields CDR1 MNHEY and CDR2 SVGAGI. The CDR3 sequence is 13 residues long. The V end was cut by 6 bases, the J end by 8 bases, with 14 bases between. In the case of this clonotype: Its antigen is not known.

Regarding time point: patch test 1, 2 weeks after DPC sensitization. Treatment here: therapeutic diphenylcyclopropenone sensitization with weekly scalp DPC. Via MiXCR, TCRdb re-called the RACE reads, giving one row per CDR3 protein. Of around 120,000 distinct CDR3 sequences detected, about 10% appear once; the ten largest clones hold under 4.5%. J is TRBJ2-1 and V is TRBV6-5, with D possibly matching TRBD2 (5 bases). The receptor's source is a woman between 35 and 50 years old with alopecia areata. Some clones in this sample may be carry-over from other donors' samples. The specimen was whole blood, collected in connection with sensitization to the hapten diphenylcyclopropenone (DPC). The CDR3 protein is CASRQAGRYEQFF. Written as DNA, the CDR3 is TGTGCCAGCAGGCAGGCGGGCCGGTATGAGCAGTTCTTC.